Described below is a single TCR beta chain sequence and its context. What it binds is not known. The data stem from a study of radiotherapy plus CTLA-4 blockade in lung cancer. CDR3 length equals 14 residues. V was clipped by 6 bases and J by 6 bases; unmatched bases: 6. Per the germline V gene, CDR1 is MRHNA and CDR2 is SNTAGT. The protocol was immunoSEQ multiplex PCR, while the TCRdb copy is restricted to in-frame clones and leaves out a portion. The table has 70,000 to 85,000 clones, less than 85% seen once; the top ten hold around 10%. Regarding the study as a whole: The study found tumor-derived TCR clones expanded in blood after radiotherapy plus ipilimumab.

This chain links TRBV6-4 with TRBJ2-2, with 8 bases matching TRBD1. The TCR was taken from a human donor with non-small cell lung cancer whose response to radiotherapy plus ipilimumab could not be evaluated. The specimen comprised peripheral blood, sampled from a patient treated with radiotherapy plus ipilimumab. This CDR3 reads CASRKDRAAGELFF. The CDR3 nucleotides are TGTGCCAGCAGAAAGGACAGGGCCGCCGGGGAGCTGTTTTTT.